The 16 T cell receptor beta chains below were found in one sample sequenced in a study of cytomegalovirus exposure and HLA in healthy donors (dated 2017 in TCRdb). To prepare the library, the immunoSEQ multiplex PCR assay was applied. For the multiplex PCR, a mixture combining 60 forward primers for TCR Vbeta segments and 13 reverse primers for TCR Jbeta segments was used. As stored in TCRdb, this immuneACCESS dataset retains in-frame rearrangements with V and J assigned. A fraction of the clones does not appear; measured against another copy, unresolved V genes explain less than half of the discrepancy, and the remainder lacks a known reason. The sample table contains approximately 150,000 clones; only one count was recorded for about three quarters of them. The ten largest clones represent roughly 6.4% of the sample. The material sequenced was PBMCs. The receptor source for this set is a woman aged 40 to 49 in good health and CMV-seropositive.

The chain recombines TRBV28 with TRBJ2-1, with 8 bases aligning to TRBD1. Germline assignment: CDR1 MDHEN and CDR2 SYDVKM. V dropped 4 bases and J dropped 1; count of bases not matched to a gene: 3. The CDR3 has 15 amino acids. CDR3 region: CASSSRDRSYNEQFF. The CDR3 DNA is TGTGCCAGCAGTTCGAGGGACAGGTCCTACAATGAGCAGTTCTTC.

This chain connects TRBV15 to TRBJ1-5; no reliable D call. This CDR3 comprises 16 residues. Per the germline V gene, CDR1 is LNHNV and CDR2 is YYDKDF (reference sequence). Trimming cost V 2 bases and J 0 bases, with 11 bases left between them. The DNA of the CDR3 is TGTGCCACCAGCAGATCACTATTAGGTAGCAATCAGCCCCAGCATTTT. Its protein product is CATSRSLLGSNQPQHF.

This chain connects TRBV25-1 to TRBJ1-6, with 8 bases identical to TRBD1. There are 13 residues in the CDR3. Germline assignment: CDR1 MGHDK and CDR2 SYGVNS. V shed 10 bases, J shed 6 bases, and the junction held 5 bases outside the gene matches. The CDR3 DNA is TGTGCCACCTCGGACAGGGTTAATTCACCCCTCCACTTT. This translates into CATSDRVNSPLHF.

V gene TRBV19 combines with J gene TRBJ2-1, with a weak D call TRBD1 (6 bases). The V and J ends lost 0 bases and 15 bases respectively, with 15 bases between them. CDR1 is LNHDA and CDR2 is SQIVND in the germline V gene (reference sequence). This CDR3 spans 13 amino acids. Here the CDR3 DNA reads TGTGCCAGTAGTATAGAACGGACAGCCCCTCCGTTCTTC. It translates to CASSIERTAPPFF.

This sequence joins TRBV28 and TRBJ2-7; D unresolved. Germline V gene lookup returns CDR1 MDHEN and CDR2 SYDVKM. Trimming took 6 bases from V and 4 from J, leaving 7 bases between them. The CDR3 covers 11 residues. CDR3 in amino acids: CASSPFYEQYF. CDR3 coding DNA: TGTGCCAGCAGCCCTTTTTACGAGCAGTACTTC.

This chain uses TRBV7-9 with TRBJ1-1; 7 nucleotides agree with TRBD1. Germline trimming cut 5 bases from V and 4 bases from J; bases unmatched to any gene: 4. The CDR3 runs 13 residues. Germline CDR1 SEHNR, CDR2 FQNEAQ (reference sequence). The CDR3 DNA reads TGTGCCAGCAGCCAGAGGACAGGCACTGAAGCTTTCTTT. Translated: CASSQRTGTEAFF.

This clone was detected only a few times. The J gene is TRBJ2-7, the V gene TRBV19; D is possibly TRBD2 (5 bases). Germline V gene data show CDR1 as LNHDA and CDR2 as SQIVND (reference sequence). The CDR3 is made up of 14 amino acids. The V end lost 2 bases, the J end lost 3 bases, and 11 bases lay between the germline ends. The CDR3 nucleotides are TGTGCCAGTAGTATAATGGTTGACTACTACGAGCAGTACTTC. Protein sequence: CASSIMVDYYEQYF.

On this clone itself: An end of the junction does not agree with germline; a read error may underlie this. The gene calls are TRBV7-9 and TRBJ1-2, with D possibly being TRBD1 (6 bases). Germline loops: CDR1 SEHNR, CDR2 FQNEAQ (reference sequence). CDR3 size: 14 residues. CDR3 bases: TGTTCCAGCAGCCCGCAAATGGGGGCAAGGGGCTACACCTTC. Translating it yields CSSSPQMGARGYTF.

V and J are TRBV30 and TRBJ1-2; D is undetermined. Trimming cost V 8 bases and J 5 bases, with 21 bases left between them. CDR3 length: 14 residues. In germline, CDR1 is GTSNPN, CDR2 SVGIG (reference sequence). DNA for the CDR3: TGTGCCCGGACTCCGGGTCACGAGAGTTATGGCTACACCTTC. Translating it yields CARTPGHESYGYTF.

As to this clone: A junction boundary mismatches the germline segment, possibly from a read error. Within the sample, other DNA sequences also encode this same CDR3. The CDR3 DNA sequence: TGCGCCAGCAGCTACAGGGGGCAGGGCTATGGCTACACCTTT. This sequence encodes CASSYRGQGYGYTF. The chain carries TRBV5-1 and TRBJ1-2; 9 bases are a match to TRBD1. CDR1 SGHRS and CDR2 YFSETQ come from the germline V gene. This CDR3 is 14 amino acids long.

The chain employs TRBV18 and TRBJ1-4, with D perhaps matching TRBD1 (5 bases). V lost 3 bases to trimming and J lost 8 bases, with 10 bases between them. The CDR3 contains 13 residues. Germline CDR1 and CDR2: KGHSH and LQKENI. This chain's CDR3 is CASSPAGEEKLFF. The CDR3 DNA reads TGTGCCAGCTCACCGGCGGGGGAGGAAAAACTGTTTTTT.

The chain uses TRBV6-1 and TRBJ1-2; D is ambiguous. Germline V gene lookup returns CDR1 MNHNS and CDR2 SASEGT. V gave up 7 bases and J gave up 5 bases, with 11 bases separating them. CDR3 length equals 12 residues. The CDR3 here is CASTAVPYGYTF. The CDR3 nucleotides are TGTGCCAGCACCGCAGTTCCTTATGGCTACACCTTC.

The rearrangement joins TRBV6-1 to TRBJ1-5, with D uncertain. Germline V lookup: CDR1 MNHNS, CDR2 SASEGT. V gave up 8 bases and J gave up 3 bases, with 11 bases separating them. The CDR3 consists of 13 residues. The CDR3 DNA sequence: TGTGCCAGCTTTTCGGGGAACAATCAGCCCCAGCATTTT. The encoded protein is CASFSGNNQPQHF.

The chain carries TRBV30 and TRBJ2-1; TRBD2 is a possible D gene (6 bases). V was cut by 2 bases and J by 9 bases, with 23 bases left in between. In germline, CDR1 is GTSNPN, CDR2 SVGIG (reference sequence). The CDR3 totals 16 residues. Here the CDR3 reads CAWSRPGLGMFIEQFF. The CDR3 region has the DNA TGTGCCTGGAGTCGACCGGGACTGGGGATGTTTATTGAGCAGTTCTTC.

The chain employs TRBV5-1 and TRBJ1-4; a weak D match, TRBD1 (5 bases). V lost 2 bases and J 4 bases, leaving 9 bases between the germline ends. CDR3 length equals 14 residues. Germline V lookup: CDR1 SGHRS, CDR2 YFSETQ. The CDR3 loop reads CASSFDRSNEKLFF. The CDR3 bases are TGCGCCAGCAGCTTCGACAGAAGTAATGAAAAACTGTTTTTT.

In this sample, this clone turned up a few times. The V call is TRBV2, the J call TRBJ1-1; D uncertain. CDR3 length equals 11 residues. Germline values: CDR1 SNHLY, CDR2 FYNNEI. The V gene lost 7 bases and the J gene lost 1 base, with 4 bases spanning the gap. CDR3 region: CASTRNTEAFF. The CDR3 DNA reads TGTGCCAGCACGAGGAACACTGAAGCTTTCTTT.